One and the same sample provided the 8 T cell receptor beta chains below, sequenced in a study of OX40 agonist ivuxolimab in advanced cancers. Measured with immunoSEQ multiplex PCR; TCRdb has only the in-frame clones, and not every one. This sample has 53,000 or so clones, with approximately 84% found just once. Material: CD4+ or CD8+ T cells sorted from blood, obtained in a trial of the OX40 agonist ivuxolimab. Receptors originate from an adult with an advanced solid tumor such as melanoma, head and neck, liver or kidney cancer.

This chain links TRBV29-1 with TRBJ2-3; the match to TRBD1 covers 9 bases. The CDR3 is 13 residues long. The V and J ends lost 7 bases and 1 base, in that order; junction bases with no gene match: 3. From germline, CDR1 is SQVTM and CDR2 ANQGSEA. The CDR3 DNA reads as TGCAGCGCCCGACAGGGGGGCACAGATACGCAGTATTTT. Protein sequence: CSARQGGTDTQYF.

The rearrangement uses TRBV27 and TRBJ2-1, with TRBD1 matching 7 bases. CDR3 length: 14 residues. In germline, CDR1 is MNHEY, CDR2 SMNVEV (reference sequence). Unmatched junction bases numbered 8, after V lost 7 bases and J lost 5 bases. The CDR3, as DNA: TGTGCCAGCAACTTGACAGGGTCCCACAATGAGCAGTTCTTC. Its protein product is CASNLTGSHNEQFF.

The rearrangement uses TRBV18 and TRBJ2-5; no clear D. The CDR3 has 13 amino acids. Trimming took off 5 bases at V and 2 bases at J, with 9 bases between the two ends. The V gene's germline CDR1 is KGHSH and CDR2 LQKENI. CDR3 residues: CASSGSAQETQYF. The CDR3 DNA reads TGTGCCAGCTCAGGCTCAGCGCAAGAGACCCAGTACTTC.

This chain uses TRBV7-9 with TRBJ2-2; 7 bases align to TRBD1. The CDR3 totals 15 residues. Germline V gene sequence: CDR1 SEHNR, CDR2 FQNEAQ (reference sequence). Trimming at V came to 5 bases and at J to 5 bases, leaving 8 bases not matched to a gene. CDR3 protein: CASSTDRWGTGELFF. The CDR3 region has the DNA TGTGCCAGCAGCACGGACAGGTGGGGGACCGGGGAGCTGTTTTTT. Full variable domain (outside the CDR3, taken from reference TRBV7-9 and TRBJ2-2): DTGVSQNPRHKITKRGQNVTFRCDPISEHNRLYWYRQTLGQGPEFLTYFQNEAQLEKSRLLSDRFSAERPKGSFSTLEIQRTEQGDSAMYLCASSTDRWGTGELFFGEGSRLTVL.

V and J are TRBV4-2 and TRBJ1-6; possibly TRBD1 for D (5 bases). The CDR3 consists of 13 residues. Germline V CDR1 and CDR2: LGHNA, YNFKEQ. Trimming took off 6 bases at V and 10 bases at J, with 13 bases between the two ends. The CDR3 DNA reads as TGTGCCAGCAGTATGAAGGGGAGCTCACCCCTCCACTTT. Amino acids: CASSMKGSSPLHF.

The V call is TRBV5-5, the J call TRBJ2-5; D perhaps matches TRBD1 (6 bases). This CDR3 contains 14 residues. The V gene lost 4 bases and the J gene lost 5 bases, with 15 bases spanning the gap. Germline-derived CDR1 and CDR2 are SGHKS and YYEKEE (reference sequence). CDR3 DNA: TGTGCCAGCAGCATTGACACAGGGAAGGAGACCCAGTACTTC. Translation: CASSIDTGKETQYF. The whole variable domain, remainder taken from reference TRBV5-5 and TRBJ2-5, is DAGVTQSPTHLIKTRGQQVTLRCSPISGHKSVSWYQQVLGQGPQFIFQYYEKEERGRGNFPDRFSARQFPNYSSELNVNALLLGDSALYLCASSIDTGKETQYFGPGTRLLVL.

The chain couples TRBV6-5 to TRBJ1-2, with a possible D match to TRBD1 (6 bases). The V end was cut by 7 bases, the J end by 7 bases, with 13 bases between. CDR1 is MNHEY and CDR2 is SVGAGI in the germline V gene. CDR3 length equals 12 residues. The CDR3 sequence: CASTAGGLGYTF. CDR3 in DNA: TGTGCCAGCACTGCGGGGGGCCTTGGCTACACCTTC.

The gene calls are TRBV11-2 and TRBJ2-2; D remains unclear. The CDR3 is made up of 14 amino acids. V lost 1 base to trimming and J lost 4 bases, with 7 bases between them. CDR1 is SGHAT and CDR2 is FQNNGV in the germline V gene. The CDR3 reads CASSLGSATGELFF. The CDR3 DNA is TGTGCCAGCAGCTTAGGTTCAGCCACCGGGGAGCTGTTTTTT.